Only a few counts were recorded for the clone carrying this T cell receptor beta chain. Other DNA sequences of this sample code for an identical CDR3. Germline-derived CDR1 and CDR2 are SEHNR and FQNEAQ (reference sequence). The CDR3 consists of 14 residues. V lost 0 bases to trimming and J lost 2 bases, with 7 bases between them. This sample is part of a study of blood T cell repertoires in COVID-19. TCRdb's copy holds only in-frame clones and misses some; the assay was immunoSEQ multiplex PCR. The sample yields 300,000 to 450,000 clones, approximately 84% seen once. Allocation to cohorts depended on clinical history reported by the participants.

What was sequenced was PBMCs or T cells enriched from blood (not recorded which). The receptor's source is a woman in her twenties or thirties who had recovered from COVID-19. V gene TRBV7-9 combines with J gene TRBJ1-2, with D possibly being TRBD1 (5 bases). This CDR3 is CASSLASGNYGYTF. The CDR3 DNA is TGTGCCAGCAGCTTAGCCTCAGGGAACTATGGCTACACCTTC. The entire variable domain, with the rest obtained from reference TRBV7-9 and TRBJ1-2, is as follows: DTGVSQNPRHKITKRGQNVTFRCDPISEHNRLYWYRQTLGQGPEFLTYFQNEAQLEKSRLLSDRFSAERPKGSFSTLEIQRTEQGDSAMYLCASSLASGNYGYTFGSGTRLTVV.